The 25 T cell receptor beta chains below come from one sample, sequenced in a study of blood T cell repertoires in COVID-19. Clones were sequenced by immunoSEQ multiplex PCR, and TCRdb holds only the in-frame ones, with some missing. Of tens of thousands of clones listed, around four fifths are singletons. The sequencing sample was made of peripheral blood. The receptors stem from an older woman with acute or convalescent COVID-19.

The chain joins TRBV9 to TRBJ2-5; D may be TRBD2 (6 bases). Germline assignment: CDR1 SGDLS and CDR2 YYNGEE. Trimming shortened V by 4 bases and J by 2 bases, and 12 bases separated the two germline ends. The CDR3 has 14 amino acids. CDR3 loop: CASSLSGMQETQYF. The DNA for the CDR3 is TGTGCCAGCAGCCTTAGCGGAATGCAAGAGACCCAGTACTTC.

This chain uses TRBV10-3 with TRBJ2-3; 7 nucleotides match TRBD1. In germline, CDR1 is ENHRY, CDR2 SYGVKD. V gave up 7 bases and J gave up 4 bases; unmatched junction bases: 5. The CDR3 covers 13 residues. This chain's CDR3 is CAIKGDSSDTQYF. For the CDR3, the DNA is TGTGCCATCAAAGGGGACAGCTCAGATACGCAGTATTTT.

This chain joins TRBV11-3 and TRBJ2-1; D remains ambiguous. The CDR3 consists of 14 residues. V was shortened by 5 bases and J by 2 bases, with 10 bases between the two germline ends. Germline V gene lookup returns CDR1 SGHNT and CDR2 YENEEA. CDR3 nucleotides: TGTGCCAGCAGCCTAAACCCGACCTACAATGAGCAGTTCTTC. It translates to CASSLNPTYNEQFF.

V usage is TRBV7-2 and J usage is TRBJ1-5; 7 nucleotides align to TRBD1. The CDR3 has 18 amino acids. The V segment lost 1 base and the J segment 2 bases; nucleotides outside the gene matches: 11. Germline CDR1 and CDR2: SGHTA and FQGNSA. CDR3 nucleotide sequence: TGTGCCAGCAGCTTAGGCCCGAGACAGGGTATGGGCAATCAGCCCCAGCATTTT. The encoded protein is CASSLGPRQGMGNQPQHF.

This chain connects TRBV7-9 to TRBJ1-2, with 7 bases aligning to TRBD1. The CDR3 sequence is 14 residues long. With V trimmed by 5 bases and J by 3 bases, 6 bases remained unmatched. Germline loops: CDR1 SEHNR, CDR2 FQNEAQ (reference sequence). The CDR3 nucleotides are TGTGCCAGCAGCACTTCAGGGGGGTACTATGGCTACACCTTC. Its translation: CASSTSGGYYGYTF.

The rearrangement links TRBV6-5 to TRBJ2-7; TRBD2 matches at 11 bases. The CDR3 loop spans 14 amino acids. The V gene's germline CDR1 is MNHEY and CDR2 SVGAGI. V was clipped by 2 bases and J by 5 bases; unmatched bases: 2. This CDR3 reads CASSYGLAGHEQYF. The CDR3 DNA sequence: TGTGCCAGCAGTTACGGACTAGCGGGCCACGAGCAGTACTTC.

The chain recombines TRBV4-3 with TRBJ1-2, with 9 nucleotides matching TRBD1. CDR1 and CDR2 (germline): LGHNA, YSLEER. This CDR3 spans 16 amino acids. Trimming removed 1 base from V and 4 bases from J; junction bases left unmatched: 7. The CDR3 region is CASSQVGQGLPYGYTF. CDR3 in DNA: TGCGCCAGCAGCCAAGTTGGACAGGGGCTACCCTATGGCTACACCTTC.

The chain employs TRBV6-5 and TRBJ1-5; D perhaps matches TRBD1 (6 bases). With 6 bases removed from V and 7 bases from J, the gap between germline ends came to 16 bases. Looked up from germline, CDR1 is MNHEY and CDR2 is SVGAGI. This CDR3 comprises 14 residues. Written as DNA, the CDR3 is TGTGCCAGCAGAGCCCAGGGGCTGGGACAGCCCCAGCATTTT. Its translation is CASRAQGLGQPQHF.

This chain connects TRBV7-8 to TRBJ2-3; D is undetermined. V lost 3 bases to trimming and J lost 3 bases, with 7 bases between them. Germline V gene lookup returns CDR1 SGHVS and CDR2 FQNEAQ. The CDR3 covers 13 residues. The chain's CDR3 is CASSLQATDTQYF. The CDR3 nucleotides read TGTGCCAGCAGCTTGCAGGCGACAGATACGCAGTATTTT.

The CDR3 reads CAYGHYEQYF. CDR3 sequence (DNA): TGTGCCTACGGACACTACGAGCAGTACTTC. The genes are TRBV30 and TRBJ2-7, with D possibly being TRBD1 (5 bases). Trimming cost V 7 bases and J 3 bases, with 7 bases left between them. Germline V CDR1 and CDR2: GTSNPN, SVGIG (reference sequence). The CDR3 has 10 residues.

The chain couples TRBV2 to TRBJ1-5; unclear D gene. Between the trimmed V and J ends, which lost 3 bases and 2 bases, there was a span of 14 bases. Germline assignment: CDR1 SNHLY and CDR2 FYNNEI. The CDR3 totals 16 residues. In nucleotides, the CDR3 is TGTGCCAGCAGTGAGTCGGGAGCGGTGGGCAATCAGCCCCAGCATTTT. This gives the protein CASSESGAVGNQPQHF.

The CDR3: CASSIRPGQGRGNTIYF. As DNA, the CDR3 is TGTGCCAGTAGTATTCGTCCGGGACAGGGAAGAGGAAACACCATATATTTT. This chain uses TRBV19 with TRBJ1-3; TRBD1 matches at 9 bases. J gave up 4 bases and V 3 bases, and 10 bases lay outside the gene matches. Germline CDR1 and CDR2: LNHDA and SQIVND (reference sequence). The CDR3 covers 17 residues.

V gene TRBV7-9 combines with J gene TRBJ2-7; 11 positions match TRBD2. This CDR3 is 16 amino acids long. The germline V gene has CDR1 SEHNR and CDR2 FQNEAQ (reference sequence). V was pared by 0 bases and J by 2 bases, with 3 bases of the junction left unmatched. The CDR3 DNA sequence: TGTGCCAGCAGCTTAGCTAGCGGGAGGGCGACCTACGAGCAGTACTTC. This gives the protein CASSLASGRATYEQYF.

V is TRBV5-6 and J is TRBJ1-2; 7 nucleotides align to TRBD1. V lost 4 bases to trimming and J lost 0 bases; unmatched junction nucleotides: 9. Germline values: CDR1 SGHDT, CDR2 YYEEEE. This CDR3 contains 16 residues. The CDR3 loop is CASSPDRANSNYGYTF. CDR3 coding DNA: TGTGCCAGCAGCCCCGACAGGGCCAACTCTAACTATGGCTACACCTTC.

This clone was picked up one time. The chain recombines TRBV12-5 with TRBJ1-3, with TRBD1 matching over 7 bases. The germline V gene has CDR1 LGHNT and CDR2 FRNRAP. Trimming removed 2 bases from V and 3 bases from J; junction bases left unmatched: 7. CDR3 length: 16 residues. The DNA for the CDR3 is TGTGCTAGTGGTTTGAATCCTTGGGACAGTGGAAACACCATATATTTT. This translates into CASGLNPWDSGNTIYF. The full variable domain, in which reference TRBV12-5 and TRBJ1-3 provide the parts outside the CDR3, is DARVTQTPRHKVTEMGQEVTMRCQPILGHNTVFWYRQTMMQGLELLAYFRNRAPLDDSGMPKDRFSAEMPDATLATLKIQPSEPRDSAVYFCASGLNPWDSGNTIYFGEGSWLTVV.

The chain is built from TRBV7-3 and TRBJ2-2; D call uncertain. This CDR3 is 12 amino acids long. From germline, CDR1 is SGHTA and CDR2 FQGTGA. V shed 2 bases and J shed 6 bases, with 4 bases lying between them. This chain's CDR3 is CASSLRAGELFF. CDR3 bases: TGTGCCAGCAGCTTACGGGCCGGGGAGCTGTTTTTT.

The CDR3 loop is CASRPSWASNEKLFF. In nucleotides, the CDR3 is TGTGCCAGCCGCCCCAGTTGGGCCTCTAATGAAAAACTGTTTTTT. The genes are TRBV6-2 or TRBV6-3 and TRBJ1-4, with D uncertain. CDR1 and CDR2 (germline): MNHEY, SVGEGT. Trimming removed 8 bases from V and 3 bases from J, with 16 bases in between. The CDR3 covers 15 residues.

In its sample, this clone was seen a few times. The chain combines TRBV5-4 with TRBJ1-2; 8 bases agree with TRBD1. The CDR3 sequence is 16 residues long. CDR1 SGHNT and CDR2 YYREEE come from the germline V gene (reference sequence). With V trimmed by 4 bases and J by 4 bases, 12 bases remained unmatched. Here the CDR3 reads CASSGGAGGSGYGYTF. CDR3 nucleotides: TGTGCCAGCAGCGGGGGGGCAGGGGGCTCAGGCTATGGCTACACCTTC.

The rearrangement joins TRBV2 to TRBJ1-1; 7 bases match TRBD1. V was pared by 5 bases and J by 4 bases, with 7 bases of the junction left unmatched. This CDR3 spans 14 amino acids. Germline values: CDR1 SNHLY, CDR2 FYNNEI. As DNA, the CDR3 is TGTGCCAGCAGTACAGGGGTGGGCGGCACTGAAGCTTTCTTT. This codes for CASSTGVGGTEAFF. The full variable domain, completed using reference TRBV2 and TRBJ1-1, is EPEVTQTPSHQVTQMGQEVILRCVPISNHLYFYWYRQILGQKVEFLVSFYNNEISEKSEIFDDQFSVERPDGSNFTLKIRSTKLEDSAMYFCASSTGVGGTEAFFGQGTRLTVV.

The J gene is TRBJ1-2, the V gene TRBV14; 12 positions match TRBD1. Per germline, CDR1 SGHDN and CDR2 FVKESK. The CDR3 is 15 residues long. V shed 4 bases and J 6 bases; nucleotides not matched to a gene: 6. CDR3 nucleotides: TGTGCCAGCAGCCGAGTGGGACAGGGGGCGAATGGCTACACCTTC. It is translated as CASSRVGQGANGYTF.

The rearrangement joins TRBV9 to TRBJ2-3; maybe TRBD2 (6 bases). The V end lost 8 bases, the J end lost 5 bases, and 15 bases lay between the germline ends. This CDR3 comprises 13 residues. The V gene's germline CDR1 is SGDLS and CDR2 YYNGEE. The chain's CDR3 is CASRLGGGDTQYF. Written as DNA, the CDR3 is TGTGCCAGTCGACTGGGAGGAGGAGATACGCAGTATTTT.

This clone was recorded only once. V gene TRBV11-3 combines with J gene TRBJ2-7, with 8 bases aligning to TRBD1. CDR3 length: 14 residues. J gave up 9 bases and V 4 bases, and 11 bases lay outside the gene matches. Per the germline V gene, CDR1 is SGHNT and CDR2 is YENEEA. The CDR3 DNA reads as TGTGCCAGCAGCTCGACGGACAGGGAAAACACGCAGTACTTC. Amino acid sequence: CASSSTDRENTQYF.

The V call is TRBV27, the J call TRBJ1-5; tentative D call: TRBD1 (5 bases). V gave up 4 bases and J gave up 10 bases, with 17 bases separating them. The CDR3 runs to 14 residues. Germline CDR1 MNHEY, CDR2 SMNVEV (reference sequence). CDR3 protein: CASSSSTAQGPQHF. CDR3 bases: TGTGCCAGCAGTTCCTCGACAGCTCAGGGACCCCAGCATTTT.

The V gene is TRBV7-9, the J gene TRBJ1-6; 9 nucleotides match TRBD1. This CDR3 contains 16 residues. Germline CDR1 reads SEHNR; CDR2 reads FQNEAQ (reference sequence). J gave up 4 bases and V 7 bases, and 8 bases lay outside the gene matches. CDR3 amino acids: CASNEDRGPYNSPLHF. The CDR3 region has the DNA TGTGCCAGCAACGAGGACAGGGGACCGTATAATTCACCCCTCCACTTT.

This clone appeared once. The J gene is TRBJ2-5, the V gene TRBV2; 8 nucleotides align to TRBD1. The J segment lost 0 bases and the V segment lost 5 bases, leaving 5 bases of the junction unmatched. Germline assignment: CDR1 SNHLY and CDR2 FYNNEI. This CDR3 has 15 residues. This CDR3 is CASSLNRGDQETQYF. In nucleotides, the CDR3 is TGTGCCAGCAGTCTAAACAGGGGGGACCAAGAGACCCAGTACTTC.